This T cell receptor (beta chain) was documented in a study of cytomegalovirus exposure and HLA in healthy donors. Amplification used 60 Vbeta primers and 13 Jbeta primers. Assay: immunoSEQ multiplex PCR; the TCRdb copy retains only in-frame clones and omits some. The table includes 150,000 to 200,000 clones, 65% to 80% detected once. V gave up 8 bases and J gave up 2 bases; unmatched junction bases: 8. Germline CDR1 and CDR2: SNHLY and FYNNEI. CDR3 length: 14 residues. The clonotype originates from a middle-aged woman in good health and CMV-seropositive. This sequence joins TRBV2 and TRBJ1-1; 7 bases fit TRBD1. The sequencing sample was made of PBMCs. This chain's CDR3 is CASSGTGANTEAFF. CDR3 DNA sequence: TGTGCCAGCTCCGGAACAGGGGCCAACACTGAAGCTTTCTTT.